This T cell receptor beta chain was identified during a study of shared clonotypes between healthy human individuals. Findings and limits, study-wide: The study found roughly 5% of naive CD4 clonotypes shared across a few donors.

V lost 8 bases, J lost 0 bases, and 3 bases stayed unmatched. Germline CDR1 is SNHLY and CDR2 is FYNNEI. This CDR3 contains 13 residues. Replicate sorted-subset PCRs were loaded with approximately 200 ng DNA, approximately 31,000 T cell genomes. Here immunoSEQ multiplex PCR was the method, and the copy in TCRdb shows in-frame clones only, minus some. The table includes about 2 million clones, about 94% detected once. Concerning this clone itself: Its antigen remains unidentified.

CD45RO-negative, CCR7-positively selected cells formed the naive CD8 fraction, excluding terminally differentiated effector memory CD45RA+ cells. This receptor was taken from a man younger than 35 in good health. V gene TRBV2 combines with J gene TRBJ2-7; TRBD1 matches at 8 bases. Sequenced material: naive CD8+ T cells sorted from blood. CDR3 nucleotides: TGTGCCAGCGTGGACAGGGCCTCCTACGAGCAGTACTTC. It specifies CASVDRASYEQYF.